This T cell receptor (beta chain) stems from a study of identical twins. MiXCR, run by TCRdb on the 5' RACE reads, gives a single entry per CDR3 protein. This table has hundreds of thousands of distinct CDR3 sequences, less than 10% appearing once. The germline CDR1 and CDR2 sequences are SGHTA and FQGNSA. V was clipped by 2 bases and J by 6 bases, with 9 bases between them. The CDR3 runs 13 residues. These records were also assigned to another study, of yellow fever vaccine responses in identical twins.

The gene calls are TRBV7-2 and TRBJ2-3; D is undetermined. The clonotype was recovered from a woman aged 18-30 years in good health. The sequenced sample was PBMCs. The CDR3 sequence is CASSLSPGDTQYF. Written as DNA, the CDR3 is TGTGCCAGCAGCTTATCCCCCGGGGATACGCAGTATTTT.